What follows are 27 T cell receptor beta chains derived from one specimen sequenced in a study of long-term antiretroviral therapy in people with HIV. Sequencing used immunoSEQ v3.0 at survey level. Method: immunoSEQ multiplex PCR; TCRdb's copy keeps in-frame clones and lacks some. The table lists about 21,000 clones, approximately 86% of them singletons. Material: unsorted PBMCs, obtained at the start of antiretroviral therapy. The receptors here all came from a man over 45 with HIV.

The genes are TRBV11-2 and TRBJ2-3; D ambiguous. Germline CDR1 is SGHAT and CDR2 is FQNNGV. Trimming shortened V by 1 base and J by 5 bases, and 4 bases separated the two germline ends. The CDR3 length is 12 residues. CDR3 nucleotides: TGTGCCAGCAGCTTAGTGATAGATACGCAGTATTTT. It is translated as CASSLVIDTQYF.

Concerning this clone itself: The junction and the germline gene differ at one end; a read error may be behind it. The DNA for the CDR3 is TGTGCCATCATTGAGGGGGAGGAAGACACCGGGGAGCTGTTTTTT. It is translated as CAIIEGEEDTGELFF. This chain joins TRBV10-3 and TRBJ2-2; perhaps D is TRBD1 or TRBD2 (6 bases each). The V gene's germline CDR1 is ENHRY and CDR2 SYGVKD. The CDR3 loop spans 15 amino acids.

This clone was detected once. V and J are TRBV28 and TRBJ1-5; TRBD1 matches at 7 bases. Germline CDR1 and CDR2: MDHEN and SYDVKM. The CDR3 loop spans 15 amino acids. Germline trimming cut 6 bases from V and 6 bases from J; bases unmatched to any gene: 11. CDR3 sequence: CASSLGQVATQPQHF. Written as DNA, the CDR3 is TGTGCCAGCAGCCTCGGACAGGTTGCGACTCAGCCCCAGCATTTT.

This chain's CDR3 is CASSLVGSRGEAFF. The CDR3 nucleotides read TGTGCCAGCAGCTTGGTGGGTAGCAGGGGCGAGGCTTTCTTT. The chain uses TRBV5-4 and TRBJ1-1, with D perhaps matching TRBD1 (6 bases). V was cut by 0 bases and J by 11 bases, with 17 bases left in between. The length of the CDR3 is 14 residues. The germline CDR1 and CDR2 sequences are SGHNT and YYREEE (reference sequence).

This chain links TRBV6-5 with TRBJ2-5, with D possibly TRBD2 on 5 matching bases. Germline lookup yields CDR1 MNHEY and CDR2 SVGAGI. The CDR3 runs to 16 residues. The V gene lost 0 bases and the J gene lost 5 bases, with 16 bases spanning the gap. The CDR3 bases are TGTGCCAGCAGTTACTCGATTGTTCGAGGGTGGGAGACCCAGTACTTC. As protein: CASSYSIVRGWETQYF.

The chain joins TRBV29-1 to TRBJ1-2, with unresolved D. Germline V gene lookup returns CDR1 SQVTM and CDR2 ANQGSEA. V shed 7 bases and J shed 8 bases, with 14 bases lying between them. This CDR3 contains 11 residues. CDR3: CSAADSWGYTF. In DNA form, the CDR3 reads TGCAGCGCGGCGGACTCGTGGGGCTACACCTTC. The variable domain in full, completed from reference TRBV29-1 and TRBJ1-2, reads SAVISQKPSRDICQRGTSLTIQCQVDSQVTMMFWYRQQPGQSLTLIATANQGSEATYESGFVIDKFPISRPNLTFSTLTVSNMSPEDSSIYLCSAADSWGYTFGSGTRLTVV.

The chain recombines TRBV5-6 with TRBJ2-1, with D hard to call. The CDR3 spans 14 residues. Germline V gene lookup returns CDR1 SGHDT and CDR2 YYEEEE. Trimming removed 4 bases from V and 10 bases from J, with 18 bases in between. The CDR3 region has the DNA TGTGCCAGCAGCATGGACCCCCGTGTAGAAGAGCAGTTCTTC. It specifies CASSMDPRVEEQFF.

The V gene is TRBV27, the J gene TRBJ2-7; D remains ambiguous. V was shortened by 2 bases and J by 0 bases, with 8 bases between the two germline ends. Germline CDR1 is MNHEY and CDR2 is SMNVEV (reference sequence). The CDR3 runs 14 residues. As DNA, the CDR3 is TGTGCCAGCAGTTTAGGCACGTCCTCCTACGAGCAGTACTTC. Protein: CASSLGTSSYEQYF.

The chain combines TRBV6-6 with TRBJ1-1; D not certain. Trimming left V 0 bases short and J 2 bases short, with 7 bases between. The germline V gene has CDR1 MNHNY and CDR2 SVGAGI (reference sequence). The CDR3 spans 14 residues. CDR3 in DNA: TGTGCCAGCAGTTACTCGAGACTTAACACTGAAGCTTTCTTT. The encoded protein is CASSYSRLNTEAFF.

The sample holds one count of this clone. V usage is TRBV10-2 and J usage is TRBJ1-5, with 10 nucleotides matching TRBD1. Germline-derived CDR1 and CDR2 are WSHSY and SAAADI. The J segment lost 3 bases and the V segment lost 6 bases, leaving 8 bases of the junction unmatched. This CDR3 has 16 residues. The chain's CDR3 is CASSTGGTGDNQPQHF. The CDR3 nucleotides read TGCGCCAGCAGCACGGGCGGGACAGGGGACAATCAGCCCCAGCATTTT.

This clone showed up just a few times. The genes are TRBV12-5 and TRBJ1-1; D may be TRBD1 (6 bases). Germline CDR1 reads LGHNT; CDR2 reads FRNRAP. This CDR3 contains 21 residues. Trimming stripped 1 base from V and 3 bases from J, with 30 bases between. DNA of the CDR3: TGTGCTAGTGGTTTGGCCATCGAAGATAAGGACCCGTCGGGGGCCTACACTGAAGCTTTCTTT. It is translated as CASGLAIEDKDPSGAYTEAFF.

The J gene is TRBJ2-2, the V gene TRBV7-2; D unclear. V dropped 0 bases and J dropped 7 bases, with 15 bases sitting between them. Germline loops: CDR1 SGHTA, CDR2 FQGNSA. This CDR3 is built from 16 residues. In DNA, the CDR3 is TGTGCCAGCAGCTTAGCGCAGCTCCCACGGTACGGGGAGCTGTTTTTT. Its translation is CASSLAQLPRYGELFF.

The chain employs TRBV7-2 and TRBJ1-6; D remains ambiguous. The germline gives CDR1 SGHTA, CDR2 FQGNSA. There are 14 residues in the CDR3. V gave up 5 bases and J gave up 8 bases, with 13 bases separating them. This CDR3 reads CASSPSGGYSPLHF. CDR3 nucleotide sequence: TGTGCCAGCAGCCCCTCGGGAGGGTATTCACCCCTCCACTTT.

CDR3: CASSPSGGSTDTQYF. CDR3 in DNA: TGTGCCAGCAGCCCCAGCGGGGGTAGCACAGATACGCAGTATTTT. The V call is TRBV5-5, the J call TRBJ2-3; 8 bases align to TRBD2. Germline V gene lookup returns CDR1 SGHKS and CDR2 YYEKEE (reference sequence). The CDR3 has 15 amino acids. With 4 bases clipped from V and 0 bases from J, the junction kept 4 bases outside the gene matches.

This chain connects TRBV5-1 to TRBJ2-7, with 8 bases fitting TRBD1. The V and J ends lost 2 bases and 5 bases, in that order; junction bases with no gene match: 6. The CDR3 spans 14 residues. Germline assignment: CDR1 SGHRS and CDR2 YFSETQ. The CDR3: CASSLGAGGDEQYF. DNA of the CDR3: TGCGCCAGCAGCTTAGGGGCAGGGGGCGACGAGCAGTACTTC.

CDR3 sequence: CASRWGGLSNQPQHF. In DNA form, the CDR3 reads TGCGCCAGCAGATGGGGGGGGCTGAGCAATCAGCCCCAGCATTTT. This rearrangement joins TRBV5-1 to TRBJ1-5; D perhaps matches TRBD1 (6 bases). The germline CDR1 and CDR2 sequences are SGHRS and YFSETQ. The CDR3 length is 15 residues. Trimming took 5 bases from V and 1 from J, leaving 13 bases between them.

The chain joins TRBV11-2 to TRBJ2-7; D may be TRBD1 (6 bases). The germline V and J ends were trimmed by 1 base and 6 bases, with 13 bases remaining between them. Germline V lookup: CDR1 SGHAT, CDR2 FQNNGV. CDR3 length: 14 residues. The CDR3 DNA reads as TGTGCCAGCAGCTTAGTGGGGGCATTTGGCGAGCAGTACTTC. Amino acids: CASSLVGAFGEQYF.

The V call is TRBV4-3, the J call TRBJ2-7; TRBD1 is a possible D gene (5 bases). V gave up 1 base and J gave up 2 bases, with 9 bases separating them. This CDR3 has 14 amino acids. CDR1 is LGHNA and CDR2 is YSLEER in the germline V gene. CDR3 in amino acids: CASSQAPRAYEQYF. The CDR3 bases are TGCGCCAGCAGCCAAGCTCCCAGGGCCTACGAGCAGTACTTC.

V gene TRBV4-3 combines with J gene TRBJ1-1, with D hard to call. Germline assignment: CDR1 LGHNA and CDR2 YSLEER. V lost 1 base and J lost 4, with 13 bases in between. The CDR3 spans 15 residues. The CDR3 region is CASSQGNRLGTEAFF. CDR3 DNA: TGCGCCAGCAGCCAAGGAAACCGTTTGGGCACTGAAGCTTTCTTT.

This clone was seen once. This chain uses TRBV23-1 with TRBJ2-3; a possible D gene is TRBD2 (6 bases). TRBV23-1 is classed as an ORF, of uncertain function. The CDR3 sequence is 16 residues long. Trimming took 2 bases from V and 2 from J, leaving 14 bases between them. In DNA form, the CDR3 reads TGCGCCAGCAGTCAACGGACTCGGAGGGACACAGATACGCAGTATTTT. It yields the protein CASSQRTRRDTDTQYF.

V gene TRBV7-9 combines with J gene TRBJ2-2; 8 nucleotides line up with TRBD1. CDR1 and CDR2 (germline): SEHNR, FQNEAQ (reference sequence). With 5 bases clipped from V and 7 bases from J, the junction kept 12 bases outside the gene matches. The CDR3 contains 16 residues. The CDR3 protein is CASSPRTGNRDGELFF. CDR3 nucleotide sequence: TGTGCCAGCAGCCCCCGGACAGGGAACAGGGACGGGGAGCTGTTTTTT. The whole variable domain, remainder taken from reference TRBV7-9 and TRBJ2-2, is DTGVSQNPRHKITKRGQNVTFRCDPISEHNRLYWYRQTLGQGPEFLTYFQNEAQLEKSRLLSDRFSAERPKGSFSTLEIQRTEQGDSAMYLCASSPRTGNRDGELFFGEGSRLTVL.

This clone was observed a single time. The V and J genes are TRBV11-2 and TRBJ2-7; possibly TRBD1 for D (5 bases). The V end was cut by 0 bases, the J end by 5 bases, with 8 bases between. Germline loops: CDR1 SGHAT, CDR2 FQNNGV. CDR3 size: 13 residues. Here the CDR3 DNA reads TGTGCCAGCAGCTTAGATCAGACAGACGAGCAGTACTTC. Translation: CASSLDQTDEQYF.

The gene calls are TRBV5-4 and TRBJ1-1; D call uncertain. The CDR3 consists of 13 residues. V gave up 6 bases and J gave up 2 bases, with 11 bases separating them. Germline lookup yields CDR1 SGHNT and CDR2 YYREEE (reference sequence). The CDR3 DNA reads TGTGCCAGCACCAAGGAGGAAAACACTGAAGCTTTCTTT. It encodes CASTKEENTEAFF.

Here the CDR3 DNA reads TGTGCCAGCAGAACGGGACTAGCGGGGGTAGATACGCAGTATTTT. This sequence encodes CASRTGLAGVDTQYF. The chain employs TRBV6-5 and TRBJ2-3; 14 nucleotides align to TRBD2. The CDR3 spans 15 residues. CDR1 and CDR2 (germline): MNHEY, SVGAGI. With 6 bases clipped from V and 5 bases from J, the junction kept 4 bases outside the gene matches.

V is TRBV2 and J is TRBJ2-3; D is unclear. Trimming took off 3 bases at V and 5 bases at J, with 9 bases between the two ends. CDR1 and CDR2 from the germline V gene are SNHLY and FYNNEI. The CDR3 runs 13 residues. DNA of the CDR3: TGTGCCAGCAGTGAGGGGTTAGTAGATACGCAGTATTTT. This codes for CASSEGLVDTQYF.

The chain employs TRBV5-5 and TRBJ2-7; 8 nucleotides line up with TRBD1. The CDR3 has 15 amino acids. The ends lost 0 bases at V and 4 bases at J; junction bases unmatched: 6. The germline gives CDR1 SGHKS, CDR2 YYEKEE (reference sequence). CDR3 protein: CASSLVTGGWYEQYF. The DNA of the CDR3 is TGTGCCAGCAGCTTGGTCACAGGGGGGTGGTACGAGCAGTACTTC.

The chain couples TRBV30 to TRBJ2-1, with a possible D match to TRBD2 (5 bases). The CDR3 spans 15 residues. The ends were cut back, 2 bases at V and 2 bases at J, with 13 bases in the middle. Germline V gene sequence: CDR1 GTSNPN, CDR2 SVGIG (reference sequence). The CDR3 DNA follows: TGTGCCTGGAGTACACCGGAGGAGGCCTACAATGAGCAGTTCTTC. Its protein product is CAWSTPEEAYNEQFF.